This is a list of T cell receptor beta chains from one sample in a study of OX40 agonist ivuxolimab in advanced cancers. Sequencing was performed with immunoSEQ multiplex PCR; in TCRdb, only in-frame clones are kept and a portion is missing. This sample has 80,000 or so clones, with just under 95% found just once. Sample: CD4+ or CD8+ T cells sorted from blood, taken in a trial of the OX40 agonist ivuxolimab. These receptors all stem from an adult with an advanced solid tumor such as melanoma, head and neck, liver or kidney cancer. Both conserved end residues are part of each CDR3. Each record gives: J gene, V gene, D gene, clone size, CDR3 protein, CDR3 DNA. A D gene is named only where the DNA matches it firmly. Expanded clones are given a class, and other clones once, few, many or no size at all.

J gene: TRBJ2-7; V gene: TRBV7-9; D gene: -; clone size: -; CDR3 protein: CASSTAGQPLEQYF; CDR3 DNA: TGTGCCAGCAGCACCGCGGGACAGCCCCTCGAGCAGTACTTC
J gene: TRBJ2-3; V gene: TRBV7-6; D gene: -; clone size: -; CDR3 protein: CASSLGAAGGSTDTQYF; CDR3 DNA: TGTGCCAGCAGCTTAGGAGCAGCGGGTGGTAGCACAGATACGCAGTATTTT
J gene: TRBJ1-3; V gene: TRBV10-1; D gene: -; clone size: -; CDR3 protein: CASSAPPAGAGGNTIYF; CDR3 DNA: TGCGCCAGCAGCGCCCCCCCGGCGGGGGCGGGAGGAAACACCATATATTTT
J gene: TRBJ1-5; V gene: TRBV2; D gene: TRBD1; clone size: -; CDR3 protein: CATTGGAEQPQHF; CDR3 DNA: TGTGCCACTACAGGGGGCGCGGAGCAGCCCCAGCATTTT
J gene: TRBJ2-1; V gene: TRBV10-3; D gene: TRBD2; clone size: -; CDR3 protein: CAISEPGLAGANEQFF; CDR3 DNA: TGTGCCATCAGTGAGCCGGGACTAGCGGGAGCCAATGAGCAGTTCTTC
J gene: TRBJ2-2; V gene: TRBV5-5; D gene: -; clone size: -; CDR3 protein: CASSLVPRNTGELFF; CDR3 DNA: TGTGCCAGCAGCTTGGTTCCTAGGAACACCGGGGAGCTGTTTTTT
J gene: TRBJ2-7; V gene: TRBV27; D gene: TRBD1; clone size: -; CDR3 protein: CASSPTTGPSYEQYF; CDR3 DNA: TGTGCCAGCAGTCCGACGACAGGGCCCTCCTACGAGCAGTACTTC
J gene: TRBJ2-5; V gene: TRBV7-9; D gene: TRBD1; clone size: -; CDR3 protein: CASSQGQGETQYF; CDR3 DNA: TGTGCCAGCAGCCAAGGACAGGGGGAGACCCAGTACTTC
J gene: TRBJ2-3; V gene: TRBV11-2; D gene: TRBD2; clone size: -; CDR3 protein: CASGLAGADTQYF; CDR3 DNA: TGTGCCAGCGGACTAGCGGGGGCCGATACGCAGTATTTT
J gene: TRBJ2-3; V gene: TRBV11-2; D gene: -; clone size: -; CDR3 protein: CASSLGQAGLTDTQYF; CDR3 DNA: TGTGCCAGCAGCTTAGGACAGGCTGGACTCACAGATACGCAGTATTTT
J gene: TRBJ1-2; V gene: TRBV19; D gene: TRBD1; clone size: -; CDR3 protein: CASSNTGDYGYTF; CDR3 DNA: TGTGCCAGTAGTAATACAGGGGACTATGGCTACACCTTC
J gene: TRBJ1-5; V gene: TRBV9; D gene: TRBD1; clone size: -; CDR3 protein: CASSAGQGANQPQHF; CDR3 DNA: TGTGCCAGCAGCGCGGGACAGGGGGCGAATCAGCCCCAGCATTTT
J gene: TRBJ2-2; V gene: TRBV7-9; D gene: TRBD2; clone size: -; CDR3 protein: CAGSASGSLWTGELFF; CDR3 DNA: TGTGCCGGTTCTGCTAGCGGGAGTTTATGGACCGGGGAGCTGTTTTTT
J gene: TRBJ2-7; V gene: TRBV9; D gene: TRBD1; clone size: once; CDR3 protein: CASSEGAGGAYEQYF; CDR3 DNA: TGTGCCAGCAGCGAGGGAGCAGGGGGCGCCTACGAGCAGTACTTC
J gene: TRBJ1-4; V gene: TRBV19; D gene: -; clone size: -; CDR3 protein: CATAEAGSRNEKLFF; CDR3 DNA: TGTGCCACCGCGGAGGCCGGGAGCCGAAATGAAAAACTGTTTTTT
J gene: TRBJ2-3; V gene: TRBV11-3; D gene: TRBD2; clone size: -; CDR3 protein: CASSLDPAGTSIYF; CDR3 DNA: TGTGCCAGCAGCTTAGATCCCGCAGGGACTAGTATATATTTT
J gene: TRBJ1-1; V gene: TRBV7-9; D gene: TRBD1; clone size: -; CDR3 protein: CASSPGTEVYMNTEAFF; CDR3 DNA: TGTGCCAGCAGCCCCGGGACAGAAGTTTACATGAACACTGAAGCTTTCTTT
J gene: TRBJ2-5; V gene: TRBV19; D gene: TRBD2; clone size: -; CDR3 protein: CASSIDGSGGQETQYF; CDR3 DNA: TGTGCCAGTAGTATAGACGGTAGCGGGGGCCAAGAGACCCAGTACTTC
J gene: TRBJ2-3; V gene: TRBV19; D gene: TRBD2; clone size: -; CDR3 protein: CASSRGGDTQYF; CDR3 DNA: TGTGCCAGTAGTCGGGGGGGAGATACGCAGTATTTT
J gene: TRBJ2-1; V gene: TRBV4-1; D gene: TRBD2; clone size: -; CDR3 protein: CASSQGEGFEQFF; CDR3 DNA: TGCGCCAGCAGCCAAGGGGAGGGATTTGAGCAGTTCTTC
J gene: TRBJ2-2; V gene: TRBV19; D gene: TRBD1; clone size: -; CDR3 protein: CASSYRTGKMFF; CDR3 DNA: TGTGCCAGTAGTTATAGGACAGGGAAAATGTTTTTT
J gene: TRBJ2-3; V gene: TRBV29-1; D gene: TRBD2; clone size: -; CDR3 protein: CSAWGGSDTQYF; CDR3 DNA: TGCAGCGCGTGGGGGGGTTCGGATACGCAGTATTTT
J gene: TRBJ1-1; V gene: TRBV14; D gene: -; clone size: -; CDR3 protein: CASSPLAGMNTEAFF; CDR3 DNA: TGTGCCAGCAGCCCCCTTGCGGGAATGAACACTGAAGCTTTCTTT
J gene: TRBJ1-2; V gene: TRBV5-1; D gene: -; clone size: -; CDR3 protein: CASSLSGFGYTF; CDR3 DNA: TGCGCCAGCAGCTTGAGTGGGTTTGGCTACACCTTC
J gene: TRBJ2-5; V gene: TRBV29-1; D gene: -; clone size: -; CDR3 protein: CSVEGTSETQYF; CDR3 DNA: TGCAGCGTTGAGGGGACTTCAGAGACCCAGTACTTC
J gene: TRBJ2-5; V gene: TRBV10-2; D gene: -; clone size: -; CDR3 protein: CASSEREETQYF; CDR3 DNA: TGCGCCAGCAGTGAAAGGGAAGAGACCCAGTACTTC
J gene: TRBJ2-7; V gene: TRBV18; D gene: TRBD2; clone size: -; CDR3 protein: CASSPSGGPGYEQYF; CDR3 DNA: TGTGCCAGCTCACCTAGCGGGGGCCCCGGTTACGAGCAGTACTTC
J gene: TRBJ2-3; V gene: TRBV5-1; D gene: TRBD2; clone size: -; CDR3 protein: CASSLAGAGGADTQYF; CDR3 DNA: TGCGCCAGCAGCTTGGCCGGGGCGGGAGGAGCAGATACGCAGTATTTT
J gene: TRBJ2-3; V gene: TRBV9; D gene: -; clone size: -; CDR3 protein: CASNKDLDSFGTPQYF; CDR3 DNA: TGTGCCAGCAATAAGGACCTAGATTCTTTCGGAACTCCGCAGTATTTT
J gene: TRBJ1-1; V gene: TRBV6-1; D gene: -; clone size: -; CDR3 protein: CASSDDWNTEAFF; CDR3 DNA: TGTGCCAGCAGTGATGACTGGAACACTGAAGCTTTCTTT
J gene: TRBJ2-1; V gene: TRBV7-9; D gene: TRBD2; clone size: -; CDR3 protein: CASSSTTSGPDNEQFF; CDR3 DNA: TGTGCCAGCAGCTCGACGACTAGCGGGCCTGACAATGAGCAGTTCTTC
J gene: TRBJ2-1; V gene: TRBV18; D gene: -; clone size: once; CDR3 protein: CASSPPRPERNEQFF; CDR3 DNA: TGTGCCAGCTCACCACCGCGTCCGGAGAGGAATGAGCAGTTCTTC
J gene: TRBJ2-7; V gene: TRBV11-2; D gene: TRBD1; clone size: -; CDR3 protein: CASSLRRGQGASYEQYF; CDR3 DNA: TGTGCCAGCAGCCTCAGGAGGGGGCAGGGGGCTTCCTACGAGCAGTACTTC
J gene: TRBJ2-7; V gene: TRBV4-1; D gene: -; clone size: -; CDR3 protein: CASSQSVSSYEQYF; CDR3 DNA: TGCGCCAGCAGCCAATCGGTAAGCTCCTACGAGCAGTACTTC
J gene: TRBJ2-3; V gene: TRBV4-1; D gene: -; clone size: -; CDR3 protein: CASSHRSTDTQYF; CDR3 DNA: TGCGCCAGCAGCCATCGTAGCACAGATACGCAGTATTTT
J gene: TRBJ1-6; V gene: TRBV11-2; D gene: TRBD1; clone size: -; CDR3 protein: CASSLAGQGNSPLHF; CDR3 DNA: TGTGCCAGCAGCTTAGCCGGACAGGGGAATTCACCCCTCCACTTT
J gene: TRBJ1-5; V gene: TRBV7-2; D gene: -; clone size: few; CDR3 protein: CASSLEGRDDQPQHF; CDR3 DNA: TGTGCCAGCAGCTTAGAAGGGCGGGACGATCAGCCCCAGCATTTT
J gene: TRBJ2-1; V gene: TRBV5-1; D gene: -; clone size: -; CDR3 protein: CASSLAPAGDHNEQFF; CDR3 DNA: TGCGCCAGCAGCTTGGCCCCTGCGGGCGACCACAATGAGCAGTTCTTC
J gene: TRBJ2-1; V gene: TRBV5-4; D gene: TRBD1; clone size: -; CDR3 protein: CASSFGQGSSYNEQFF; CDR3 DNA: TGTGCCAGCAGCTTCGGACAGGGGAGCTCCTACAATGAGCAGTTCTTC
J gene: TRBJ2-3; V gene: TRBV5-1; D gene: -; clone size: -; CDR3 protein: CASSLTSRGTDTQYF; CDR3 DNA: TGCGCCAGCAGCTTGACTAGTCGGGGCACAGATACGCAGTATTTT
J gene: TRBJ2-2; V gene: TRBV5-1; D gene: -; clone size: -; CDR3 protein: CASSRDGYTGELFF; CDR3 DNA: TGCGCCAGCAGCAGGGACGGATACACCGGGGAGCTGTTTTTT
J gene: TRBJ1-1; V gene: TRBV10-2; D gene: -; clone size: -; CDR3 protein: CASSESKGSTFF; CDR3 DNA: TGCGCCAGCAGTGAGTCGAAGGGGTCAACTTTCTTT
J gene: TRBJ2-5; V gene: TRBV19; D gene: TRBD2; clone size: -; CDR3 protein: CATTGGSGETQYF; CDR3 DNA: TGTGCCACTACTGGCGGGAGTGGGGAGACCCAGTACTTC
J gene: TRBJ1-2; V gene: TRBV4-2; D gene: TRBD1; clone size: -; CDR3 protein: CASSQDPTGGYGYTF; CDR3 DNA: TGTGCCAGCAGCCAAGATCCGACAGGGGGCTATGGCTACACCTTC
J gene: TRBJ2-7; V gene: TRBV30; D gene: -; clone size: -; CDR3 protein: CAWRSPLGEQYF; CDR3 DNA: TGTGCCTGGAGATCCCCCCTGGGCGAGCAGTACTTC
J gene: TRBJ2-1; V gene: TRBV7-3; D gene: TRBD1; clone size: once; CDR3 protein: CASSLGQGYGEQFF; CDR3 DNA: TGTGCCAGCAGCCTAGGACAGGGGTACGGTGAGCAGTTCTTC
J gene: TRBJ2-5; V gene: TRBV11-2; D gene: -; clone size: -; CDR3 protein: CASGLGAQETQYF; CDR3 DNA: TGTGCCAGCGGCCTAGGAGCCCAAGAGACCCAGTACTTC
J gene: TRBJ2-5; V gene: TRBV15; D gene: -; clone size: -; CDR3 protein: CATSRGATMNQETQYF; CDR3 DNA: TGTGCCACCAGCAGAGGGGCCACAATGAACCAAGAGACCCAGTACTTC
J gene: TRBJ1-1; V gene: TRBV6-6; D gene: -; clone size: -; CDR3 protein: CASSLTGNTEAFF; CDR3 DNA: TGTGCCAGCAGTTTGACAGGGAACACTGAAGCTTTCTTT
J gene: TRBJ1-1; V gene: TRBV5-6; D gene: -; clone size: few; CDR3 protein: CASRYWGQNTEAFF; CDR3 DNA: TGTGCCAGCAGATACTGGGGACAGAACACTGAAGCTTTCTTT
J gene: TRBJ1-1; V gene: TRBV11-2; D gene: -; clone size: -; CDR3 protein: CASSLGGAGEAFF; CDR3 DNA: TGTGCCAGCAGCTTGGGCGGGGCCGGGGAAGCTTTCTTT
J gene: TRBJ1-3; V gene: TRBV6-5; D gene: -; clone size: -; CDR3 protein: CASSFSPENTIYF; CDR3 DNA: TGTGCCAGCAGTTTCTCTCCGGAAAACACCATATATTTT
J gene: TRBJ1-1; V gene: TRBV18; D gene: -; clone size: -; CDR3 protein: CASSSLRNTEAFF; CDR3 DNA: TGTGCCAGCTCATCCCTTAGGAACACTGAAGCTTTCTTT
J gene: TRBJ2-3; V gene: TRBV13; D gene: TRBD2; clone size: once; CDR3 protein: CASSSSGGGTDTQYF; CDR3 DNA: TGTGCCAGCAGCTCTAGCGGGGGTGGCACAGATACGCAGTATTTT
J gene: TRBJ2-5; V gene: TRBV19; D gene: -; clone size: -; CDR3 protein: CASSTVREETQYF; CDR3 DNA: TGTGCCAGTAGTACGGTGAGGGAAGAGACCCAGTACTTC
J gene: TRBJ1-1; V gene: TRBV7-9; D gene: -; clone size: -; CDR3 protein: CAVQLRAGMNTEAFF; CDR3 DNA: TGTGCCGTACAGCTTAGGGCAGGGATGAACACTGAAGCTTTCTTT
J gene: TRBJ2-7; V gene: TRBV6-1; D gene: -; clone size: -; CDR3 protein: CATSTGHSSYEQYF; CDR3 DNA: TGTGCCACAAGTACAGGGCATAGCTCCTACGAGCAGTACTTC
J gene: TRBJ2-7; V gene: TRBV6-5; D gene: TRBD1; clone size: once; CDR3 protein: CASSYKGQGLYEQYF; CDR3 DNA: TGTGCCAGCAGTTATAAGGGACAGGGGCTGTACGAGCAGTACTTC
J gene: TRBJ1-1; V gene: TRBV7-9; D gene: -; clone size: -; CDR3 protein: CASSLRAMNTEAFF; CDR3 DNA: TGTGCCAGCAGCCTAAGGGCCATGAACACTGAAGCTTTCTTT